What follows is one T cell receptor beta chain and its context. Its target is unknown. This record comes from a study of cytomegalovirus exposure and HLA in healthy donors. Primers for the PCR totalled 60 Vbeta and 13 Jbeta. The table came from immunoSEQ multiplex PCR; TCRdb's copy has only in-frame clones and leaves some out. The table lists approximately 140,000 clones, around 78% of them singletons. This CDR3 has 13 amino acids. The germline V gene encodes CDR1 MNHEY and CDR2 SMNVEV (reference sequence). Trimming left V 2 bases short and J 3 bases short, with 4 bases between. Overall study results and limits: Researchers reported from a later analysis that most CMV-associated TCR beta chains appeared HLA-restricted. Later on, an analysis showed TCR association rates differing by HLA locus, with DRB1 the most and HLA-C the fewest. In an earlier analysis, about 87% or about 30%: the productive usage of most TCR beta V segments.

What was sequenced was PBMCs. This clonotype originated in a woman aged 40 to 50 in good health and CMV-seropositive. The rearrangement joins TRBV27 to TRBJ2-2; D ambiguous. For the CDR3, the DNA is TGTGCCAGCAGTTTAACACACACCGGGGAGCTGTTTTTT. Its protein product is CASSLTHTGELFF.